The entry below gives a single T cell receptor (beta chain) sequence along with its context. CDR1 is MNHEY, CDR2 SMNVEV, per germline (reference sequence). Trimming cost V 5 bases and J 0 bases; bases outside gene matches: 10. The CDR3 extends over 17 amino acids. The data were taken from a study of blood T cell repertoires in COVID-19. Study at large: Sample material is recorded as cDNA or gDNA derived from T cells, B-cell-depleted T cells, or PBMCs.

Assay used: immunoSEQ multiplex PCR; TCRdb lists only in-frame clones, some missing. The sample has about 160,000 clones; around 82% are singletons. The sample consisted of peripheral blood. V is TRBV27 and J is TRBJ2-3; 8 bases align to TRBD2. This clonotype was obtained from a woman older than 75 with active or convalescent COVID-19. The chain's CDR3 is CASSRGGMAYSTDTQYF. CDR3 DNA: TGTGCCAGCAGTCGGGGGGGGATGGCTTATAGCACAGATACGCAGTATTTT.